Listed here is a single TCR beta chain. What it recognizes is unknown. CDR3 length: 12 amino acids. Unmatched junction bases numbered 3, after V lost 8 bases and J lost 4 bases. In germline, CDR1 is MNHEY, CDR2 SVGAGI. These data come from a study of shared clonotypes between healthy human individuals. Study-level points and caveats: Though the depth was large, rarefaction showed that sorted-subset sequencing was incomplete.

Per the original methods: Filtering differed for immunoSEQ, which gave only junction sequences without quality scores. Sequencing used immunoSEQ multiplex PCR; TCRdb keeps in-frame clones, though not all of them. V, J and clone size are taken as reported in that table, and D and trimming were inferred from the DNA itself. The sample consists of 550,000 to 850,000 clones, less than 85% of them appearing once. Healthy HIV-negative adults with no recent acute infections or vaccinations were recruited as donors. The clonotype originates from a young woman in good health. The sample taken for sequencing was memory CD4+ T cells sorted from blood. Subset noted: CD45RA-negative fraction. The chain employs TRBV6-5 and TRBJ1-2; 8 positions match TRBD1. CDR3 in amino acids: CASRTGSYGYTF. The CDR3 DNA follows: TGTGCCAGCCGGACAGGGAGCTATGGCTACACCTTC.